The present T cell receptor (beta chain) was sequenced within a study of blood T cell repertoires in COVID-19. Study in general: In each case, the material was cDNA or gDNA derived from T cells, B-cell-depleted T cells, or PBMCs.

TCRdb's copy holds only in-frame clones and misses some; the assay was immunoSEQ multiplex PCR. The data hold over 250,000 clones, with roughly 85% observed a single time. The germline gives CDR1 SGHDT, CDR2 YYEEEE. This CDR3 is built from 15 residues. V dropped 0 bases and J dropped 8 bases, with 12 bases sitting between them. Sequences were obtained from peripheral blood. This TCR was recovered from a human donor in a cohort sampled during active COVID-19. J is TRBJ1-6 and V is TRBV5-6; a weak D match, TRBD1 (6 bases). The CDR3 sequence: CASSLDRVTHSPLHF. CDR3 sequence (DNA): TGTGCCAGCAGCTTGGACAGGGTTACGCATTCACCCCTCCACTTT.